This T cell receptor beta chain was retrieved from a study of shared clonotypes between healthy human individuals. In the study overall: Donors had three CD4 naive, three CD4 memory, two CD8 naive and one CD8 memory plate apiece. General observations from the study: With four donors compared, roughly 5% of naive CD4 clonotypes were shared.

Donors were healthy HIV-negative adults without recent acute infections or vaccinations. Under the authors' procedure: As immunoSEQ supplied junction-only sequences (without quality scores), filtering differed. Repertoires were generated with immunoSEQ multiplex PCR, while TCRdb's copy carries only in-frame clones and drops some. The D gene and trimming were derived from the DNA, and the V and J assignments and clone size from that table. Here the sample spans about 2.4 million clones, roughly 93% being singletons. With V trimmed by 6 bases and J by 14 bases, 15 bases remained unmatched. Per germline, CDR1 MNHEY and CDR2 SMNVEV (reference sequence). The CDR3 contains 13 residues. About this clone itself: Its antigen is currently unknown.

Source material: naive CD4+ T cells from PBMCs. Subset in this sample: CD45RA+ positively selected. The rearrangement joins TRBV27 to TRBJ1-1; 7 bases map to TRBD1. This clonotype originated in a young man in good health. Some clones in this sample may be carry-over from other donors' samples. CDR3: CASSDTGVIGSFF. The DNA for the CDR3 is TGTGCCAGCAGCGACACAGGGGTGATCGGCTCCTTCTTT.